Listed below are T cell receptor beta chains from one sample, sequenced in a study of graft-versus-host responses after intestinal transplantation. Assay: immunoSEQ multiplex PCR; the TCRdb copy retains only in-frame clones and omits some. This sample has almost 85,000 clones; 91% occur once, and the top ten carry nearly 0.1%. For these receptors, no antigen is known. The sequencing used unstimulated CD4+ T cells sorted from spleen or lymph node cells, collected before intestinal transplant. Receptors were obtained from a human donor who received an intestinal transplant. Each CDR3 is given with its conserved first and last residue. The order of the fields is clone size, J gene, D gene, V gene, CDR3 protein, CDR3 DNA. D genes are given only for firm matches. Where a row states a size, it is once, few, many or the class of an expanded clone; other rows omit it.

-,TRBJ1-2,-,TRBV6-6,CASFGQAGGVNYGYTF,TGTGCCAGCTTCGGGCAGGCCGGGGGTGTGAACTATGGCTACACCTTC
-,TRBJ2-7,TRBD1,TRBV11-2,CASSLGTGGAPPYEQYF,TGTGCCAGCAGCTTAGGGACAGGGGGCGCCCCCCCCTACGAGCAGTACTTC
-,TRBJ2-5,-,TRBV29-1,CSVVKGGVEETQYF,TGCAGCGTTGTTAAGGGAGGAGTGGAGGAGACCCAGTACTTC
-,TRBJ2-2,TRBD2,TRBV7-2,CASSLATRGGRGELFF,TGTGCCAGCAGCTTAGCGACGCGGGGGGGCCGTGGGGAGCTGTTTTTT
-,TRBJ1-1,-,TRBV5-4,CASSIQGGTTEAFF,TGTGCCAGCAGCATACAGGGAGGGACCACTGAAGCTTTCTTT
-,TRBJ2-3,TRBD2,TRBV19,CASSIGASGGPSTDTQYF,TGTGCCAGTAGTATAGGTGCTAGCGGGGGCCCTAGCACAGATACGCAGTATTTT
once,TRBJ2-3,-,TRBV5-1,CASSLAAASSTDTQYF,TGCGCCAGCAGCTTGGCAGCGGCTTCTAGCACAGATACGCAGTATTTT
-,TRBJ2-7,TRBD1,TRBV10-3,CAISNRGRSYEQYF,TGTGCCATCAGTAACAGGGGAAGAAGCTACGAGCAGTACTTC
-,TRBJ1-2,TRBD1,TRBV5-1,CASSLARTGDAYGYTF,TGCGCCAGCAGCTTGGCTCGGACAGGGGACGCTTATGGCTACACCTTC
-,TRBJ1-1,-,TRBV2,CASRADRQNTEAFF,TGTGCCAGCAGGGCAGACAGGCAGAACACTGAAGCTTTCTTT
-,TRBJ2-1,-,TRBV30,CAWSPYSSYNEQFF,TGTGCCTGGAGTCCATATAGCTCCTACAATGAGCAGTTCTTC
-,TRBJ1-6,-,TRBV6-6,CASKPGMVQNSPLHF,TGTGCCAGCAAACCGGGGATGGTGCAGAATTCACCCCTCCACTTT
-,TRBJ1-2,TRBD1,TRBV5-6,CASSWTGQTYGYTF,TGTGCCAGCAGCTGGACGGGACAGACATATGGCTACACCTTC
-,TRBJ2-5,TRBD2,TRBV7-9,CASSYPGLAEETQYF,TGTGCCAGCAGTTATCCGGGACTAGCGGAAGAGACCCAGTACTTC
-,TRBJ2-5,-,TRBV5-6,CASSLIGRGQETQYF,TGTGCCAGCAGCTTGATAGGTCGAGGGCAAGAGACCCAGTACTTC
-,TRBJ2-1,TRBD2,TRBV2,CASSGVSGSYNEQFF,TGTGCCAGCAGTGGGGTTAGCGGGTCCTACAATGAGCAGTTCTTC
-,TRBJ2-6,-,TRBV19,CASSIYSISGANVLTF,TGTGCCAGTAGTATTTACAGCATCTCTGGGGCCAACGTCCTGACTTTC
-,TRBJ1-6,-,TRBV7-8,CASSHPGNLPLHF,TGTGCCAGCAGCCACCCAGGGAATTTGCCCCTCCACTTT
-,TRBJ2-3,-,TRBV19,CASSIRVRTDTQYF,TGTGCCAGTAGTATCAGGGTTCGCACAGATACGCAGTATTTT
-,TRBJ2-5,-,TRBV9,CASSSNVQETQYF,TGTGCCAGCAGCTCTAACGTTCAAGAGACCCAGTACTTC
-,TRBJ1-2,-,TRBV27,CASSLSSGKSGGLYGYTF,TGTGCCAGCAGTTTATCTTCAGGAAAAAGTGGGGGCCTGTATGGCTACACCTTC
-,TRBJ2-3,TRBD1,TRBV15,CATSRELDRASTDTQYF,TGTGCCACCAGCAGAGAGCTGGACAGGGCGAGCACAGATACGCAGTATTTT
-,TRBJ1-6,TRBD1,TRBV18,CASSPYETGLRTPLHF,TGTGCCAGCTCACCTTACGAGACAGGGTTAAGGACACCCCTCCACTTT
-,TRBJ1-1,-,TRBV5-1,CASSLVQGSMNTEAFF,TGCGCCAGCAGCTTGGTGCAGGGAAGCATGAACACTGAAGCTTTCTTT
-,TRBJ2-1,-,TRBV5-4,CASSIDSNEQFF,TGTGCCAGCAGCATAGACAGCAATGAGCAGTTCTTC
-,TRBJ2-7,TRBD1,TRBV5-1,CASSLWTGEGQEQYF,TGCGCCAGCAGCTTGTGGACAGGTGAAGGGCAAGAGCAGTACTTC
-,TRBJ2-3,-,TRBV2,CASSSQYTDTQYF,TGTGCCAGCAGTTCCCAGTACACAGATACGCAGTATTTT
-,TRBJ1-2,-,TRBV30,CAWMRGYYGYTF,TGTGCCTGGATGCGGGGCTACTATGGCTACACCTTC
-,TRBJ1-1,-,TRBV30,CAWTRGTTNTEAFF,TGTGCCTGGACCCGAGGGACAACGAACACTGAAGCTTTCTTT
once,TRBJ2-7,-,TRBV6-1,CASSVIHGQSSYEQYF,TGTGCCAGCAGTGTGATCCACGGACAGAGCTCCTACGAGCAGTACTTC
-,TRBJ1-1,-,TRBV9,CASSVPQKTALNTEAFF,TGTGCCAGCAGCGTCCCCCAAAAGACAGCACTGAACACTGAAGCTTTCTTT
-,TRBJ2-7,TRBD1,TRBV7-9,CASSLGPDRAWF,TGTGCCAGCAGCTTAGGTCCGGACAGGGCATGGTTC
-,TRBJ1-5,-,TRBV2,CASSEARAGANQPQHF,TGTGCCAGCAGTGAAGCGCGCGCAGGGGCCAATCAGCCCCAGCATTTT
-,TRBJ2-7,-,TRBV18,CASSPRRTTYEQYF,TGTGCCAGCTCACCAAGGAGGACGACCTACGAGCAGTACTTC
-,TRBJ1-5,-,TRBV5-1,CASKEGQSSNQPQHF,TGCGCCAGCAAGGAGGGGCAGAGCTCAAATCAGCCCCAGCATTTT
-,TRBJ1-2,-,TRBV27,CASSSETVSGYTF,TGTGCCAGCAGTTCGGAGACAGTCAGCGGCTACACCTTC
-,TRBJ2-5,TRBD1,TRBV4-3,CASSQEGDRGQETQYF,TGCGCCAGCAGCCAAGAAGGGGACAGGGGCCAAGAGACCCAGTACTTC
once,TRBJ2-7,TRBD2,TRBV5-1,CASSLEPGGYEQYF,TGCGCCAGCAGCTTGGAGCCGGGGGGTTACGAGCAGTACTTC
-,TRBJ1-6,-,TRBV7-8,CASSYGQRSSYNSPLHF,TGTGCCAGCAGCTATGGACAGAGAAGCTCCTATAATTCACCCCTCCACTTT
-,TRBJ1-5,TRBD1,TRBV30,CAWGRGTGDQPQHF,TGTGCCTGGGGTCGTGGGACAGGGGATCAGCCCCAGCATTTT
-,TRBJ2-7,-,TRBV9,CASSVGTSLANYEQYF,TGTGCCAGCAGCGTAGGCACGTCCCTAGCGAACTACGAGCAGTACTTC
-,TRBJ1-1,-,TRBV19,CASNPTGLNTEAFF,TGTGCCAGTAATCCGACAGGCCTGAACACTGAAGCTTTCTTT
once,TRBJ2-3,-,TRBV27,CASSFEGLGDTQYF,TGTGCCAGCAGTTTTGAGGGATTGGGAGATACGCAGTATTTT
once,TRBJ1-2,-,TRBV27,CASSFVGTPSAYGYTF,TGTGCCAGCAGTTTCGTAGGGACCCCTAGCGCGTATGGCTACACCTTC
-,TRBJ2-7,TRBD2,TRBV7-8,CASSKAGGRSYEQYF,TGTGCCAGTTCTAAGGCGGGGGGCCGGTCTTACGAGCAGTACTTC
-,TRBJ2-5,-,TRBV15,CATSRVDRKGETQYF,TGTGCCACCAGCAGAGTCGACAGGAAGGGCGAGACCCAGTACTTC
once,TRBJ2-7,-,TRBV9,CASSVVPGSHEQYF,TGTGCCAGCAGCGTAGTGCCGGGTTCCCACGAGCAGTACTTC
-,TRBJ2-2,-,TRBV2,CASSGASDAGELFF,TGTGCCAGCAGTGGGGCTAGCGATGCCGGGGAGCTGTTTTTT
-,TRBJ2-1,TRBD1,TRBV11-2,CASSVTGTGVSNEQFF,TGTGCCAGCAGCGTCACCGGGACAGGGGTCTCCAATGAGCAGTTCTTC
-,TRBJ2-7,TRBD2,TRBV7-9,CASSLVGPSGAYEQYF,TGTGCCAGCAGCTTAGTCGGTCCTAGCGGGGCCTACGAGCAGTACTTC
once,TRBJ1-2,-,TRBV4-3,CASSQGSANYGYTF,TGCGCCAGCAGCCAAGGGTCAGCTAACTATGGCTACACCTTC
-,TRBJ1-1,-,TRBV11-3,CASSLGGDRFEAFF,TGTGCCAGCAGCTTAGGGGGGGACCGATTTGAAGCTTTCTTT
-,TRBJ2-7,-,TRBV7-9,CASSSTRGTAIYEQYF,TGTGCCAGCAGCTCCACCCGGGGGACAGCAATCTACGAGCAGTACTTC
-,TRBJ2-7,TRBD2,TRBV5-1,CASSPTGTSGGALYEQYF,TGCGCCAGCAGCCCCACCGGGACTAGCGGGGGGGCCCTGTACGAGCAGTACTTC
-,TRBJ2-7,-,TRBV2,CASNRPKGGSGEQYF,TGTGCCAGCAATCGTCCAAAGGGGGGGTCAGGGGAGCAGTACTTC
-,TRBJ2-1,TRBD1,TRBV13,CASSFSPGQGKGDEQFF,TGTGCCAGCAGCTTCTCGCCGGGACAGGGTAAGGGGGATGAGCAGTTCTTC
-,TRBJ2-1,TRBD2,TRBV4-1,CASSQDQLAGTDNEQFF,TGCGCCAGCAGCCAAGATCAGTTAGCGGGGACCGATAATGAGCAGTTCTTC